This T cell receptor beta chain originates from a study of T cell repertoires in cytomegalovirus infection. For the study at large: The public TCR beta signatures pointed to both CMV infection and matching HLA type. Study-level results: CMV-specific HLA-C-restricted TCR beta clonotypes dominated the ex vivo response. Cumulative frequency of public TCR beta families picked out carriers of CMV plus the relevant HLA.

There are 15 residues in the CDR3. The germline CDR1 and CDR2 sequences are SEHNR and FQNEAQ (reference sequence). Trimming left V 3 bases short and J 2 bases short, with 11 bases between. With regard to this clonotype: Its antigen remains unidentified. The missing conserved phenylalanine or tryptophan at the end of this CDR3 makes a read error likely.

One entry per CDR3 protein results from TCRdb running MiXCR on the reads. The sample holds around 740,000 distinct CDR3 sequences, 35% to 45% seen once. V is TRBV7-9 and J is TRBJ2-1; D is possibly TRBD1 (6 bases). The sequencing input was PBMCs. The receptor was isolated from a human donor in good health (CMV status not recorded). Some clones in this sample may be carry-over from other donors' samples. This CDR3 reads CASSFSGQTYNEQFL. CDR3 sequence (DNA): TGTGCCAGCAGCTTCAGCGGACAGACCTACAATGAGCAGTTCCTC.